This T cell receptor beta chain appears in the sequencing data of a study of human T cells and chemical hapten exposure. One entry per CDR3 protein, called by TCRdb with MiXCR from the RACE reads. The sample includes approximately 57,000 distinct CDR3 sequences, roughly 9.8% of them seen just once. Germline CDR1 reads SGDLS; CDR2 reads YYNGEE. CDR3 length: 12 residues. Trimming pared 0 bases from V and 3 bases from J, leaving 3 bases between. Time point: pre-sensitization, week 0. The treatment was: therapeutic diphenylcyclopropenone sensitization with weekly scalp DPC. Sequencing used whole blood, obtained in connection with sensitization to the hapten diphenylcyclopropenone (DPC). The chain recombines TRBV9 with TRBJ1-1; D ambiguous. This receptor was identified in a man aged 35 to 55 with alopecia areata. Some clones in this sample may be carry-over from other donors' samples. CDR3 in amino acids: CASSVGDTEAFF. The DNA for the CDR3 is TGTGCCAGCAGCGTAGGGGACACTGAAGCTTTCTTT.